Sequencing of this TCR beta chain was carried out in a study of blood T cell dynamics during melanoma immunotherapy. J was trimmed by 5 bases and V by 7 bases; bases with no gene match: 13. Germline CDR1 is SNHLY and CDR2 is FYNNEI. The CDR3 covers 15 residues. This clone came up a few times. A fixed DNA input of 300 to 350 ng was used per bulk PBMC sample. The data were produced by immunoSEQ multiplex PCR, yet TCRdb's version contains in-frame clones alone and is incomplete. The sample yields some 11,000 clones, around nine tenths seen once. Specified time point: week 3, after first cycle of checkpoint inhibitor. Response was assessed by RECIST 1.1 at 12 weeks, except a couple of rapid progressors.

The receptor was isolated from a human donor with melanoma. V gene TRBV2 combines with J gene TRBJ2-5; 7 bases agree with TRBD2. The sample in question was blood, obtained from a patient treated with checkpoint blockade. This CDR3 is CASTRDYATGETQYF. In nucleotides, the CDR3 is TGTGCCAGCACTAGGGACTACGCCACCGGGGAGACCCAGTACTTC.